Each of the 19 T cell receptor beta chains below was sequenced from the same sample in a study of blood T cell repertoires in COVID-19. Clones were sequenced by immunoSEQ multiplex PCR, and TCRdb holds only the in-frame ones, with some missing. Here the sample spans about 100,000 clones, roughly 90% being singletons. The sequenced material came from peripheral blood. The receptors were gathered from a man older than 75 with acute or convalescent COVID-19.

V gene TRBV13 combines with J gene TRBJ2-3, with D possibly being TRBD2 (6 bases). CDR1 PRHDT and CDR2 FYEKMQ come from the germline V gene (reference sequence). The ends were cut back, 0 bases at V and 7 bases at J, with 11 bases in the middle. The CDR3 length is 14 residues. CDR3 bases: TGTGCCAGCAGCTTAGGATCGGGAGTGCATACGCAGTATTTT. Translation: CASSLGSGVHTQYF.

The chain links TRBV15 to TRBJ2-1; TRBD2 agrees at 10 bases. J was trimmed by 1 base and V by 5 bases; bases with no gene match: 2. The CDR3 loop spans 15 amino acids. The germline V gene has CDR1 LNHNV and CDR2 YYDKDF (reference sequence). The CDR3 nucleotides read TGTGCCACCAGCGGGGGACTAGCGTCCTACAATGAGCAGTTCTTC. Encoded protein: CATSGGLASYNEQFF.

CDR3 in DNA: TGTGCCAGTAGTCCGTTCGGGACTAGCGAAAACAATGAGCAGTTCTTC. Translating it yields CASSPFGTSENNEQFF. The rearrangement uses TRBV19 and TRBJ2-1; 10 bases are shared with TRBD2. The CDR3 is 16 amino acids. CDR1 is LNHDA, CDR2 SQIVND, per germline (reference sequence). After removal of 5 bases from V and 5 bases from J, the junction contained 9 bases not matched to a gene.

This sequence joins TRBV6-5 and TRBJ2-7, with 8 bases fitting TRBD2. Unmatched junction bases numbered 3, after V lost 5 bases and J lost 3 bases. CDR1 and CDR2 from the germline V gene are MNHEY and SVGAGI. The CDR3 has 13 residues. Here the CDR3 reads CASSRTSIYEQYF. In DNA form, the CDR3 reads TGTGCCAGCAGTCGGACTAGCATCTACGAGCAGTACTTC.

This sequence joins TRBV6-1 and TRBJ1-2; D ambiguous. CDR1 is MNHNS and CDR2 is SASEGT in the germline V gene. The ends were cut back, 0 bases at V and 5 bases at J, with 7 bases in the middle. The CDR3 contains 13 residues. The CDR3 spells CASSEAARYGYTF. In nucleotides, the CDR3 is TGTGCCAGCAGTGAAGCGGCCCGTTATGGCTACACCTTC.

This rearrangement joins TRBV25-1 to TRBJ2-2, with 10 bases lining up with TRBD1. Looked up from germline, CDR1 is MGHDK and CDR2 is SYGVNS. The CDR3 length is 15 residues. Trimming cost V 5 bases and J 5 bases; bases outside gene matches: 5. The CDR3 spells CASSPRTGGTGELFF. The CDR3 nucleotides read TGTGCCAGCAGTCCCCGGACAGGGGGAACCGGGGAGCTGTTTTTT.

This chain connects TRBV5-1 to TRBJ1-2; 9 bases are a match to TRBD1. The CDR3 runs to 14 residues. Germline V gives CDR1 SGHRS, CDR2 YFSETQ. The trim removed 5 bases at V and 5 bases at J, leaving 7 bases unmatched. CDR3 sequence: CASRTGTGSYGYTF. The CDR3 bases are TGCGCCAGCAGGACCGGGACAGGGTCTTATGGCTACACCTTC.

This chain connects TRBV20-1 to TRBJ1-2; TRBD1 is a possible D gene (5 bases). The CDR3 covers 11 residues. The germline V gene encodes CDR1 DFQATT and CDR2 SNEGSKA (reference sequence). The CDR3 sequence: CSQRGDYGYTF. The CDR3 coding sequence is TGCAGCCAGCGGGGGGACTATGGCTACACCTTC.

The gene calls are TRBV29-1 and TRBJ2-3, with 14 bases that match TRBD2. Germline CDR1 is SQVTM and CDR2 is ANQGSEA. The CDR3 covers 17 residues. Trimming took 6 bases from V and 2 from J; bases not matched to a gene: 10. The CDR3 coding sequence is TGCAGCGTATGGACTAGCGGGAGGAGAGGTCCCACAGATACGCAGTATTTT. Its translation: CSVWTSGRRGPTDTQYF.

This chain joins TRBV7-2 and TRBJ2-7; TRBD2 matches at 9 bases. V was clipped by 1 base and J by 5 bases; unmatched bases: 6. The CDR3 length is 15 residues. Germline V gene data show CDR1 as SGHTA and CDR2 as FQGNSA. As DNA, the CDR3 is TGTGCCAGCAGCTTAGATGGCGGGAGGGCCGACGAGCAGTACTTC. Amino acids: CASSLDGGRADEQYF.

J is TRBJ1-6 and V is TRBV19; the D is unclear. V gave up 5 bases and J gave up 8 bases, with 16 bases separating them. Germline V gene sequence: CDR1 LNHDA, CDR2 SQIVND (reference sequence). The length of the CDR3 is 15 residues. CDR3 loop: CASSPQDGGYSPLHF. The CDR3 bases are TGTGCCAGTAGTCCCCAGGACGGAGGCTATTCACCCCTCCACTTT.

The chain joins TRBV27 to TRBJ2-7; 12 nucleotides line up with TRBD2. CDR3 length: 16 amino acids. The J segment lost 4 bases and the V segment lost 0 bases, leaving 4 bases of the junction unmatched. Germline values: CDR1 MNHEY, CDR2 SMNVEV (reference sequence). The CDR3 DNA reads TGTGCCAGCAGTTTATCCCAGACTAGCGGGAGATACGAGCAGTACTTC. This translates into CASSLSQTSGRYEQYF.

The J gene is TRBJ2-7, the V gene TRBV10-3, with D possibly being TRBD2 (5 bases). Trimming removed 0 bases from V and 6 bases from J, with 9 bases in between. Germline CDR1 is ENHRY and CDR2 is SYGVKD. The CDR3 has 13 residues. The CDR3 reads CAISESSGGEQYF. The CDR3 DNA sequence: TGTGCCATCAGTGAGTCGTCAGGAGGCGAGCAGTACTTC.

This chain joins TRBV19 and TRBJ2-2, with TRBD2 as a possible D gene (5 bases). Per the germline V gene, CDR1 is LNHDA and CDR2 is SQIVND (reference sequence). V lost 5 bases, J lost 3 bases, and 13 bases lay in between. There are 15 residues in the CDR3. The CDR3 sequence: CASSLRGLDTGELFF. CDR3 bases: TGTGCCAGTAGTCTCAGAGGGCTGGACACCGGGGAGCTGTTTTTT.

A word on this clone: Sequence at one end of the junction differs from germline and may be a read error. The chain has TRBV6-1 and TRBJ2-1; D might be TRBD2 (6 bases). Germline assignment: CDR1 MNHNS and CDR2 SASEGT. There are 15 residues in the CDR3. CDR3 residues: CASSEARYGGNDQFF. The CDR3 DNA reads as TGTGCCAGCAGTGAAGCCCGGTATGGAGGGAATGACCAGTTCTTC.

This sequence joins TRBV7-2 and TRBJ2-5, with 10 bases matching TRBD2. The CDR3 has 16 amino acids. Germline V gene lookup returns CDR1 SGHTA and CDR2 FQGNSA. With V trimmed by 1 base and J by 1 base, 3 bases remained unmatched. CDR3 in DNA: TGTGCCAGCAGCTTAGGGAAGCGGGAGGGCCAAGAGACCCAGTACTTC. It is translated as CASSLGKREGQETQYF.

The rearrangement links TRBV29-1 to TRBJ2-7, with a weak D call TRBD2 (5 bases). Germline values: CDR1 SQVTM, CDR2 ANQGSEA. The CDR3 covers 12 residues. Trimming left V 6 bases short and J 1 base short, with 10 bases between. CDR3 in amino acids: CSVKGDSYEQYF. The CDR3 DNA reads TGCAGCGTAAAGGGAGATTCCTACGAGCAGTACTTC.

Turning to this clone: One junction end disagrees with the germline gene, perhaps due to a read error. The CDR3 sequence is CASSLDRDSLLHF. CDR3 sequence (DNA): TGTGCCAGCAGCTTAGACCGGGACAGCCTCCTTCACTTC. The rearrangement uses TRBV11-3 and TRBJ2-7, with TRBD1 matching over 7 bases. CDR3 length equals 13 residues. Germline lookup yields CDR1 SGHNT and CDR2 YENEEA.

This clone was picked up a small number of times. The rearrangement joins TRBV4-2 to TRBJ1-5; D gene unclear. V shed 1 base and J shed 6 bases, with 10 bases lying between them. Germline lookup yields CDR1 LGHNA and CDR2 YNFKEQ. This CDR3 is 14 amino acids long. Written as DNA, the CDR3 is TGTGCCAGCAGCCAAGCGAGAGGTAGTCAGCCCCAGCATTTT. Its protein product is CASSQARGSQPQHF.